Included here is one TCR beta chain sequence, with context. The data were produced by immunoSEQ multiplex PCR, yet TCRdb's version contains in-frame clones alone and is incomplete. The repertoire consists of 65,000 to 80,000 clones, with just under 95% occurring once and the leading ten covering about 11%. This record comes from a study of OX40 agonist ivuxolimab in advanced cancers. In the study overall: Earlier treatment with anti-PD-1, anti-PD-L1 or anti-CTLA-4 was permitted, and over 35% had received some.

Peripheral blood came from all dose cohorts at three timepoints. The CDR3 is 15 residues long. Looked up from germline, CDR1 is MNHEY and CDR2 is SMNVEV (reference sequence). V shed 5 bases and J 0 bases; nucleotides not matched to a gene: 5. The chain joins TRBV27 to TRBJ2-3; TRBD1 matches 7 bases. This specimen was CD4+ or CD8+ T cells sorted from blood, taken in a trial of the OX40 agonist ivuxolimab. The origin of this receptor is an adult with an advanced solid tumor such as melanoma, head and neck, liver or kidney cancer. CDR3 coding DNA: TGTGCCAGCAGTACCGGGACAGCGAGCACAGATACGCAGTATTTT. This gives the protein CASSTGTASTDTQYF.